This TCR beta chain derives from a study of blood T cell repertoires in COVID-19. The repertoire was sequenced with immunoSEQ multiplex PCR; TCRdb's copy has only in-frame clones and lacks some. The table lists approximately 210,000 clones, roughly 94% of them singletons. Trimming shortened V by 4 bases and J by 4 bases, and 10 bases separated the two germline ends. The germline V gene encodes CDR1 GTSNPN and CDR2 SVGIG (reference sequence). The CDR3 has 12 residues. The source is a man aged 25-40 years with COVID-19, enrolled during active disease. This chain connects TRBV30 to TRBJ1-1, with unresolved D. The sample comprised peripheral blood. The CDR3 loop is CAWTDGSTEAFF. The CDR3 DNA reads TGTGCCTGGACAGATGGGAGCACTGAAGCTTTCTTT.